This T cell receptor beta chain emerged from a study of vaccination effects on CD4 cells after COVID-19. Whole-study findings and limits: Clones induced by infection and by vaccine showed marked clonal contraction late after vaccination.

Antigen-specific CD4+ T cells were expanded (with viral peptide pools) by the ViraFEST assay ahead of sequencing. Investigators separated out CD4+ T cells once around eleven days of culture had passed. It was two doses of either the BNT162b2 or mRNA-1273 vaccine that participants received. The healthy vaccine recipients, who had no prior SARS-CoV-2 infection, showed negative nucleocapsid antibodies. The data were produced by immunoSEQ multiplex PCR, yet TCRdb's version contains in-frame clones alone and is incomplete. The sample lists 20,000 to 25,000 clones, 65% to 80% occurring once. The trim removed 7 bases at V and 2 bases at J, leaving 8 bases unmatched. This CDR3 comprises 15 residues. Germline values: CDR1 SNHLY, CDR2 FYNNEI. This clone was seen a handful of times. As yet, its antigen is unknown.

This clonotype originated in a human donor who received a COVID-19 vaccine. V usage is TRBV2 and J usage is TRBJ2-1; 7 nucleotides agree with TRBD1. Sequencing was performed on CD4+ T cells from PBMCs cultured with HCoV-NL63 spike peptides, taken after COVID-19 vaccination. This CDR3 is CASKTDRAPYNEQFF. As DNA, the CDR3 is TGTGCCAGCAAAACTGACAGGGCCCCCTACAATGAGCAGTTCTTC.